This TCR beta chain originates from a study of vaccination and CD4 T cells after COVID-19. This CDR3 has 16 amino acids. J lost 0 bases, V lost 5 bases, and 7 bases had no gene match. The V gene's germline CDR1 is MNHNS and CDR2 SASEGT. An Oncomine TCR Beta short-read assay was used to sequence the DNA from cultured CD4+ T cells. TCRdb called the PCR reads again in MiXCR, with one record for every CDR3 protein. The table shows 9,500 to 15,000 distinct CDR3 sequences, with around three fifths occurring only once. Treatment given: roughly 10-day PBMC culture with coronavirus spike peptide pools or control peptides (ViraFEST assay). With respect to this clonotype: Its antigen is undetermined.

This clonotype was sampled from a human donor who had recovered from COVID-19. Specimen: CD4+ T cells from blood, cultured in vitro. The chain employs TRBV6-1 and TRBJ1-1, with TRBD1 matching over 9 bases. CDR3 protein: CASSPDRGPMNTEAFF. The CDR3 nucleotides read TGTGCCAGCAGTCCGGACAGGGGCCCCATGAACACTGAAGCTTTCTTT.